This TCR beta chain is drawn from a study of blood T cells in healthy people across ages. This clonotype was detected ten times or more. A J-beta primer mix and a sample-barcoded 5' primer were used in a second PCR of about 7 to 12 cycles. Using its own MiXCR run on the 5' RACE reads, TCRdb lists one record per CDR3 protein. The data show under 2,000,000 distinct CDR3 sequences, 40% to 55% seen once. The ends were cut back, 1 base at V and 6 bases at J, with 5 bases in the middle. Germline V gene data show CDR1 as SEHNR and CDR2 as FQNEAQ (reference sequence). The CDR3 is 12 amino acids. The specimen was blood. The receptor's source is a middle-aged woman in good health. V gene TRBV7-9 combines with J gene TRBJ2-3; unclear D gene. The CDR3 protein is CASSLGVDTQYF. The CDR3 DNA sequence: TGTGCCAGCAGCTTAGGAGTGGATACGCAGTATTTT.